This T cell receptor beta chain was sequenced in a study of shared clonotypes between healthy human individuals. Sequencing was performed with immunoSEQ multiplex PCR; in TCRdb, only in-frame clones are kept and a portion is missing. The sample has 450,000 to 600,000 clones, 79% seen once. This CDR3 spans 13 amino acids. Trimming shortened V by 4 bases and J by 0 bases, and 8 bases separated the two germline ends. The V gene's germline CDR1 is SGHRS and CDR2 YFSETQ. The rearrangement links TRBV5-1 to TRBJ2-7, with a possible D match to TRBD2 (6 bases). Sequenced sample: PBMCs. This clonotype was sampled from a woman aged 40 to 50 in good health. Some clones in this sample may be carry-over from other donors' samples. CDR3 protein: CASSAGSSYEQYF. The CDR3 DNA sequence: TGCGCCAGCAGCGCCGGGAGCTCCTACGAGCAGTACTTC.